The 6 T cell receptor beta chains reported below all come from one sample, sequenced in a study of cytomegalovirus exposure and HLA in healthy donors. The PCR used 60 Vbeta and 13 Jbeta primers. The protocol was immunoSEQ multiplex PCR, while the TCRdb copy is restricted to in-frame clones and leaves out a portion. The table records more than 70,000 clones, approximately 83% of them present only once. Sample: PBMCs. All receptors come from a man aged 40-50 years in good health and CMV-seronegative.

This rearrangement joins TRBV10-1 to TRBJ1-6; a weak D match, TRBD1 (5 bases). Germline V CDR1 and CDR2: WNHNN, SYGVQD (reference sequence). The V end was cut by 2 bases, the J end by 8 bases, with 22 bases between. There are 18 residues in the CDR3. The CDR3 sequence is CASSEIARQRGGDSPLHF. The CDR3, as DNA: TGCGCCAGCAGTGAGATAGCGCGACAACGGGGGGGGGATTCACCCCTCCACTTT.

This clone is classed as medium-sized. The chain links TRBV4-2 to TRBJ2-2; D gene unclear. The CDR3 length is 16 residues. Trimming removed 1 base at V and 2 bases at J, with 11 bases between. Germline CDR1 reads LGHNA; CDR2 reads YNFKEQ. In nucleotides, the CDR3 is TGTGCCAGCAGCCAAGGCGAGACACCTAACACCGGGGAGCTGTTTTTT. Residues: CASSQGETPNTGELFF.

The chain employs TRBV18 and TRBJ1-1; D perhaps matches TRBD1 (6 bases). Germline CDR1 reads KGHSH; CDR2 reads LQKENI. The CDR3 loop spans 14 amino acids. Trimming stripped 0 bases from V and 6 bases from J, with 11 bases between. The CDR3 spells CASSPPSQGAEAFF. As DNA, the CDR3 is TGTGCCAGCTCACCACCCTCACAGGGTGCTGAAGCTTTCTTT.

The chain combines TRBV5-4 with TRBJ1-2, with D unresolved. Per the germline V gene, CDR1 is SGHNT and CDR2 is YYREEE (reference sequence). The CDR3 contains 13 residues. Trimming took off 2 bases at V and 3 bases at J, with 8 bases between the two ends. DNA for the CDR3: TGTGCCAGCAGCTTCGAACCGGACTATGGCTACACCTTC. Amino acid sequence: CASSFEPDYGYTF.

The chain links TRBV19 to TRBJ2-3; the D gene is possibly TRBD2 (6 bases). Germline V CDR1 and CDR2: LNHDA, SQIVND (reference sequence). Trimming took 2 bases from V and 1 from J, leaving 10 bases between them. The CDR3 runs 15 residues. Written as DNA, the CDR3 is TGTGCCAGTAGTATAAACCCGGGGGGCACAGATACGCAGTATTTT. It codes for CASSINPGGTDTQYF.

CDR3 protein: CASSRKPGQGAARSVTSNQPQHF. CDR3 in DNA: TGTGCCAGCAGCCGAAAGCCGGGACAGGGGGCTGCCCGAAGCGTAACAAGCAATCAGCCCCAGCATTTT. The chain combines TRBV28 with TRBJ1-5, with 12 bases that match TRBD1. V was pared by 6 bases and J by 1 base, with 25 bases of the junction left unmatched. Germline V gene lookup returns CDR1 MDHEN and CDR2 SYDVKM. This CDR3 contains 23 residues.